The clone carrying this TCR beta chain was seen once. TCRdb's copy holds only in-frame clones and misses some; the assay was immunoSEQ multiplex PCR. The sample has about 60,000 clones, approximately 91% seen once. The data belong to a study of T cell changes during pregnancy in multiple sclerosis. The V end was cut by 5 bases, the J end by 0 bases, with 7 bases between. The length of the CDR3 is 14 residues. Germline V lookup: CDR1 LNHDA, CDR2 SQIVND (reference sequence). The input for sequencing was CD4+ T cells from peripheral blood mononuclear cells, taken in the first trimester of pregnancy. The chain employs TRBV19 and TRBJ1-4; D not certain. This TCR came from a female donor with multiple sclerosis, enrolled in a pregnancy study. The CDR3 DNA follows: TGTGCCAGTAGTTACAGAACAACTAATGAAAAACTGTTTTTT. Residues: CASSYRTTNEKLFF.